These 23 T cell receptor beta chains share one sample of origin, sequenced in a study of PD-1 blockade in classical Hodgkin lymphoma. Patients all relapsed after autologous stem cell transplantation, and there was variation in brentuximab vedotin exposure. Only in-frame clones appear in the TCRdb table, and some are missing; sequencing was by immunoSEQ multiplex PCR. The table records tens of thousands of clones, roughly 73% of them present only once. The sequencing here drew on peripheral blood mononuclear cells (PBMCs), taken at baseline. The receptor source for this set is a human donor with classical Hodgkin lymphoma.

The chain couples TRBV5-1 to TRBJ1-3, with D maybe TRBD1 (5 bases). The CDR3 sequence is 16 residues long. With 3 bases removed from V and 0 bases from J, the gap between germline ends came to 13 bases. Germline V CDR1 and CDR2: SGHRS, YFSETQ. CDR3 residues: CASSSQGPFSGNTIYF. CDR3 DNA: TGCGCCAGCAGCTCTCAGGGACCATTCTCTGGAAACACCATATATTTT.

The CDR3 DNA is TGTGCCTGGAGTGTGTTGGGCAACTCTGGGGCCAACGTCCTGACTTTC. As protein: CAWSVLGNSGANVLTF. V is TRBV30 and J is TRBJ2-6, with no clear D. Trimming stripped 0 bases from V and 0 bases from J, with 9 bases between. This CDR3 comprises 16 residues. Germline lookup yields CDR1 GTSNPN and CDR2 SVGIG (reference sequence). Combining the CDR3 with reference TRBV30 and TRBJ2-6 gives the whole variable domain SQTIHQWPATLVQPVGSPLSLECTVEGTSNPNLYWYRQAAGRGLQLLFYSVGIGQISSEVPQNLSASRPQDRQFILSSKKLLLSDSGFYLCAWSVLGNSGANVLTFGAGSRLTVL.

The CDR3 region has the DNA TGTGCCAGTAGCCCCCGGGACAGGGGGATCGGGGAGCTGTTTTTT. Translated: CASSPRDRGIGELFF. V is TRBV19 and J is TRBJ2-2, with 11 positions matching TRBD1. CDR3 length: 15 amino acids. CDR1 and CDR2 from the germline V gene are LNHDA and SQIVND (reference sequence). Trimming took 6 bases from V and 7 from J; bases not matched to a gene: 7.

The chain employs TRBV9 and TRBJ2-7; D unclear. Germline assignment: CDR1 SGDLS and CDR2 YYNGEE. The CDR3 is made up of 14 amino acids. V lost 4 bases and J lost 6, with 17 bases in between. This chain's CDR3 is CASSTAPVWGEQYF. The CDR3 nucleotides read TGTGCCAGCAGCACAGCCCCCGTTTGGGGCGAGCAGTACTTC.

The V call is TRBV6-5, the J call TRBJ1-2; 9 bases line up with TRBD1. The germline V gene encodes CDR1 MNHEY and CDR2 SVGAGI. The CDR3 covers 13 residues. V was pared by 5 bases and J by 8 bases, with 6 bases of the junction left unmatched. CDR3 nucleotide sequence: TGTGCCAGCAGTCTTACAGGGGGCGAAGGCTACACCTTC. It is translated as CASSLTGGEGYTF.

This chain links TRBV30 with TRBJ2-7; 9 positions agree with TRBD1. With V trimmed by 7 bases and J by 3 bases, 7 bases remained unmatched. This CDR3 is built from 13 residues. The germline V gene has CDR1 GTSNPN and CDR2 SVGIG (reference sequence). The CDR3 sequence is CAYSGTGIYEQYF. CDR3 sequence (DNA): TGTGCCTATTCCGGGACAGGGATCTACGAGCAGTACTTC. The entire variable domain, with the rest obtained from reference TRBV30 and TRBJ2-7, is as follows: SQTIHQWPATLVQPVGSPLSLECTVEGTSNPNLYWYRQAAGRGLQLLFYSVGIGQISSEVPQNLSASRPQDRQFILSSKKLLLSDSGFYLCAYSGTGIYEQYFGPGTRLTVT.

This clone was picked up a small number of times. The chain links TRBV18 to TRBJ1-5; TRBD1 might be the D (5 bases). The V end was cut by 5 bases, the J end by 1 base, with 6 bases between. Germline CDR1 KGHSH, CDR2 LQKENI. The CDR3 loop spans 13 amino acids. The CDR3 spells CASSWDSNQPQHF. CDR3 nucleotides: TGTGCCAGCTCATGGGACAGCAATCAGCCCCAGCATTTT.

The rearrangement joins TRBV11-3 to TRBJ2-1, with 13 bases identical to TRBD2. CDR1 SGHNT and CDR2 YENEEA come from the germline V gene. The junction had 9 bases not matched to a gene; V was cut back by 0 bases and J by 7 bases. The CDR3 totals 18 residues. CDR3 DNA sequence: TGTGCCAGCAGCTTAGACGGGACTAGCGGGATAGGGCGTAATGAGCAGTTCTTC. It yields the protein CASSLDGTSGIGRNEQFF.

This chain connects TRBV7-2 to TRBJ2-1; 8 positions match TRBD2. The CDR3 spans 14 residues. Germline values: CDR1 SGHTA, CDR2 FQGNSA. V dropped 4 bases and J dropped 4; count of bases not matched to a gene: 3. This chain's CDR3 is CASSSGGTYNEQFF. DNA of the CDR3: TGTGCCAGCAGCTCGGGGGGGACTTACAATGAGCAGTTCTTC.

The chain employs TRBV4-1 and TRBJ1-1; TRBD1 matches at 7 bases. V lost 3 bases, J lost 5 bases, and 12 bases stayed unmatched. Germline values: CDR1 MGHRA, CDR2 YSYEKL. The CDR3 loop spans 16 amino acids. For the CDR3, the DNA is TGCGCCAGCAGCCAGGCGATAGGGGGCGGTAAGACTGAAGCTTTCTTT. This sequence encodes CASSQAIGGGKTEAFF.

The rearrangement links TRBV5-1 to TRBJ1-1; TRBD1 is a possible D gene (5 bases). The ends were cut back, 4 bases at V and 6 bases at J, with 19 bases in the middle. The CDR3 runs 15 residues. Looked up from germline, CDR1 is SGHRS and CDR2 is YFSETQ. CDR3: CASSPVQVGGAEAFF. The CDR3 bases are TGCGCCAGCAGCCCCGTACAGGTGGGGGGTGCTGAAGCTTTCTTT.

This clone occurred a few times. This chain uses TRBV19 with TRBJ2-2, with D hard to call. The germline CDR1 and CDR2 sequences are LNHDA and SQIVND (reference sequence). Between the trimmed V and J ends, which lost 5 bases and 4 bases, there was a span of 11 bases. The CDR3 spans 14 residues. The CDR3 nucleotides read TGTGCCAGTAGTCGAACAGCGAGCACCGGGGAGCTGTTTTTT. It is translated as CASSRTASTGELFF.

The rearrangement joins TRBV6-6 to TRBJ2-3, with 9 bases matching TRBD2. V gave up 5 bases and J gave up 2 bases; unmatched junction bases: 5. Germline-derived CDR1 and CDR2 are MNHNY and SVGAGI (reference sequence). The CDR3 runs 15 residues. CDR3 region: CASSRAGGLTDTQYF. CDR3 nucleotide sequence: TGTGCCAGCAGTAGAGCGGGGGGCCTCACAGATACGCAGTATTTT.

The table lists this clone with a few counts. This chain joins TRBV6-6 and TRBJ2-7; tentatively, D is TRBD1 (6 bases). This CDR3 spans 14 amino acids. The germline gives CDR1 MNHNY, CDR2 SVGAGI (reference sequence). The ends were cut back, 5 bases at V and 0 bases at J, with 11 bases in the middle. This CDR3 reads CASSNDRNSYEQYF. CDR3 in DNA: TGTGCCAGCAGTAACGACAGGAACTCCTACGAGCAGTACTTC.

The V and J genes are TRBV27 and TRBJ1-2, with D possibly being TRBD1 (5 bases). This CDR3 spans 12 amino acids. Trimming removed 6 bases at V and 8 bases at J, with 13 bases between. CDR1 and CDR2 from the germline V gene are MNHEY and SMNVEV (reference sequence). In DNA, the CDR3 is TGTGCCAGCAGGGGGGTTGGCCGAGGCTACACCTTC. This sequence encodes CASRGVGRGYTF.

The chain has TRBV2 and TRBJ1-1; perhaps TRBD1 as D (5 bases). This CDR3 comprises 14 residues. Trimming cost V 4 bases and J 7 bases, with 16 bases left between them. The germline gives CDR1 SNHLY, CDR2 FYNNEI. CDR3 region: CASSGGVGDIEAFF. Written as DNA, the CDR3 is TGTGCCAGCAGTGGGGGCGTCGGGGATATTGAAGCTTTCTTT. The variable domain in full, completed from reference TRBV2 and TRBJ1-1, reads EPEVTQTPSHQVTQMGQEVILRCVPISNHLYFYWYRQILGQKVEFLVSFYNNEISEKSEIFDDQFSVERPDGSNFTLKIRSTKLEDSAMYFCASSGGVGDIEAFFGQGTRLTVV.

This chain joins TRBV25-1 and TRBJ1-6; tentatively, D is TRBD1 (5 bases). The CDR3 spans 14 residues. The germline V gene has CDR1 MGHDK and CDR2 SYGVNS. The V end was cut by 1 base, the J end by 7 bases, with 8 bases between. As DNA, the CDR3 is TGTGCCAGCAGTGAATGGGGCCAGAATTCACCCCTCCACTTT. Residues: CASSEWGQNSPLHF.

The chain couples TRBV6-1 to TRBJ1-2, with D tentatively TRBD1 (6 bases). The CDR3 consists of 14 residues. Germline CDR1 and CDR2: MNHNS and SASEGT. V lost 7 bases and J lost 6, with 18 bases in between. The CDR3: CASTPRDTKNGYTF. In nucleotides, the CDR3 is TGTGCCAGCACTCCCCGGGACACCAAAAATGGCTACACCTTC.

This chain uses TRBV27 with TRBJ2-3; 9 nucleotides line up with TRBD2. The V gene end was trimmed by 2 bases and the J gene end by 2 bases; junction bases not matched to a gene: 2. This CDR3 is built from 15 residues. Germline V CDR1 and CDR2: MNHEY, SMNVEV (reference sequence). CDR3 sequence reads: CASSLRLAATDTQYF. The CDR3 DNA follows: TGTGCCAGCAGTTTAAGACTAGCGGCCACAGATACGCAGTATTTT.

This chain connects TRBV5-1 to TRBJ1-6; D might be TRBD1 (5 bases). V lost 0 bases and J 9 bases, leaving 13 bases between the germline ends. The CDR3 covers 15 residues. Germline V CDR1 and CDR2: SGHRS, YFSETQ. The CDR3 is CASSLEEGSGSPLHF. CDR3 DNA: TGCGCCAGCAGCTTGGAGGAGGGGTCAGGTTCACCCCTCCACTTT.

V gene TRBV5-1 combines with J gene TRBJ2-5; D may be TRBD2 (5 bases). Between the trimmed V and J ends, which lost 5 bases and 2 bases, there was a span of 13 bases. The CDR3 is 14 residues long. Germline CDR1 is SGHRS and CDR2 is YFSETQ. The CDR3 is CASSLRADQETQYF. Here the CDR3 DNA reads TGCGCCAGCAGTCTGAGGGCAGATCAAGAGACCCAGTACTTC.

The V call is TRBV19, the J call TRBJ2-1; a possible D gene is TRBD2 (6 bases). The germline V gene has CDR1 LNHDA and CDR2 SQIVND (reference sequence). The CDR3 is 11 residues long. V dropped 11 bases and J dropped 7 bases, with 12 bases sitting between them. For the CDR3, the DNA is TGTGCCGGGGAGGTTGGGAATGAGCAGTTCTTC. It encodes CAGEVGNEQFF.

V gene TRBV28 combines with J gene TRBJ2-4; D tentatively fits TRBD1 or TRBD2 (5 bases each). Trimming took off 1 base at V and 6 bases at J, with 7 bases between the two ends. The CDR3 runs to 13 residues. Germline-derived CDR1 and CDR2 are MDHEN and SYDVKM. CDR3 coding DNA: TGTGCCAGCAGTTTATCGAGGGGAAACATTCAGTACTTC. As protein: CASSLSRGNIQYF.